A selection of T cell receptor beta chains follows, all from one sample in a study of Ad26.COV2.S vaccination and SARS-CoV-2 variants. Libraries were prepared by immunoSEQ multiplex PCR; TCRdb keeps only in-frame clonotypes and omits some of them. The sample records about 350,000 clones, about 88% being singletons. The source was peripheral blood, collected in a trial of Ad26.COV2.S vaccine versus placebo. Receptors originate from a person between 18 and 65 years old who received the Ad26.COV2.S COVID-19 vaccine or a placebo. CDR3s include the opening cysteine and the closing phenylalanine or tryptophan. D genes are given only for firm matches. Clone size is not always given. Where it is, it says once, few, many or a class for expanded clones.

>TRBD1|TRBV7-3|TRBJ1-2|NA
CASSPSPGTGYGYTF
TGTGCCAGCAGCCCGTCCCCGGGGACAGGGTATGGCTACACCTTC
>NA|TRBV18|TRBJ1-4|NA
CASSPFGTPDEKLFF
TGTGCCAGCTCACCATTCGGGACACCGGATGAAAAACTGTTTTTT
>NA|TRBV5-6|TRBJ2-5|NA
CASSLIQYQETQYF
TGTGCCAGCAGCCTGATCCAGTACCAAGAGACCCAGTACTTC
>NA|TRBV5-6|TRBJ2-2|NA
CASSPTRNTGELFF
TGTGCCAGCAGCCCCACTCGGAACACCGGGGAGCTGTTTTTT
>TRBD2|TRBV27|TRBJ2-1|once
CASSSRGRGQYNEQFF
TGTGCCAGCAGTTCCCGCGGGAGGGGGCAGTACAATGAGCAGTTCTTC
>TRBD2|TRBV25-1|TRBJ2-1|NA
CASSTPMGTNSHNEQFF
TGTGCCAGCAGTACGCCCATGGGGACTAACAGTCACAATGAGCAGTTCTTC
>NA|TRBV7-3|TRBJ2-5|NA
CASSLGVFETQYF
TGTGCCAGCAGCTTGGGGGTTTTTGAGACCCAGTACTTC
>NA|TRBV5-6|TRBJ2-7|NA
CASSSLGVEWYEQYF
TGTGCCAGCAGCTCTCTAGGGGTTGAATGGTACGAGCAGTACTTC
>TRBD1|TRBV7-2|TRBJ2-7|NA
CASSLGLGDRVASYEQYF
TGTGCCAGCAGCTTGGGGCTTGGGGACAGGGTAGCGTCCTACGAGCAGTACTTC
>NA|TRBV28|TRBJ2-3|NA
CASSSPVTSTDTQYF
TGTGCCAGCAGTTCGCCAGTAACTAGCACAGATACGCAGTATTTT
>TRBD1|TRBV7-3|TRBJ2-1|NA
CASSYRGTGGLNEQFF
TGTGCCAGCAGCTACCGAGGGACAGGGGGCTTGAATGAGCAGTTCTTC
>NA|TRBV20-1|TRBJ1-4|NA
CSAFREKLFF
TGCAGTGCCTTTCGGGAAAAACTGTTTTTT
>NA|TRBV3-1/TRBV3-2|TRBJ1-2|NA
CASSQADPWGGYTF
TGTGCCAGCAGCCAAGCCGACCCCTGGGGCGGCTACACCTTC
>NA|TRBV6-5|TRBJ1-1|NA
CASKVQGAATEAFF
TGTGCCAGCAAGGTTCAGGGCGCGGCCACTGAAGCTTTCTTT
>NA|TRBV19|TRBJ2-1|NA
CASSVGGNNEQFF
TGTGCCAGTAGTGTTGGGGGGAACAATGAGCAGTTCTTC
>NA|TRBV18|TRBJ1-2|NA
CASSPEQDSNYGYTF
TGTGCCAGCTCACCAGAGCAGGATTCTAACTATGGCTACACCTTC